This TCR beta chain was retrieved from a study of tumor-infiltrating lymphocytes in primary liver carcinoma. The input was 450 to 500 ng total RNA; TCR beta cDNA was made from it with a constant-region primer. Library construction for TCR beta comprised three nested multiplex PCR rounds performed with slightly modified ARM-PCR. A C-beta reverse primer was combined with TRBV1-TRBV30 forward primers in the first two PCR rounds, and each round had around 11 cycles. TCRdb re-called the multiplex PCR reads through MiXCR, storing one row per CDR3 protein. Of approximately 110,000 distinct CDR3 sequences in the sample, around 60% were seen once. The CDR3 has 11 residues. The germline CDR1 and CDR2 sequences are SQVTM and ANQGSEA. Both RNA and DNA were isolated together from approximately 20-30 mg of bulk tissue that had not been sorted.

Specimen: liver tumor tissue from sampling region 1. The subset is: tumor region T1, superior pole. V usage is TRBV29-1 and J usage is TRBJ1-1; D is ambiguous. The TCR sequence derives from a woman in her fifties or sixties with primary liver carcinoma and hepatitis B virus infection. CDR3 sequence reads: CHASEKTEAFF. CDR3 DNA sequence: TGCCACGCCTCGGAGAAGACTGAAGCTTTCTTT.